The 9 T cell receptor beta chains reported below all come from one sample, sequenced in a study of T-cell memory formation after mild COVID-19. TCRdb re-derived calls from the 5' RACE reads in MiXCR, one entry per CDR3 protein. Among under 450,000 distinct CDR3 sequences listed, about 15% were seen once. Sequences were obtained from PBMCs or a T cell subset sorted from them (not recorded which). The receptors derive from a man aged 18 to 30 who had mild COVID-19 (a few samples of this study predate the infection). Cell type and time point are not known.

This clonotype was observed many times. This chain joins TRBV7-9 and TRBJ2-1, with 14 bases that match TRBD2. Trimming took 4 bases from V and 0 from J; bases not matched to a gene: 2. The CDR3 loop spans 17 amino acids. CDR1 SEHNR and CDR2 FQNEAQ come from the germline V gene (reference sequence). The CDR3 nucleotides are TGTGCCAGCAGCTCGGGACTAGCGGGGGCCTCCTACAATGAGCAGTTCTTC. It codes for CASSSGLAGASYNEQFF.

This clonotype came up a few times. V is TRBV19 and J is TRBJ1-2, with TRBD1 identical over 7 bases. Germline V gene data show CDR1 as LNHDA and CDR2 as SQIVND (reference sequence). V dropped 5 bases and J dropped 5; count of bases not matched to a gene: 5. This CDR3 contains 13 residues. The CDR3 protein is CASSPDREYGYTF. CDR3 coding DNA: TGTGCCAGTAGTCCAGACAGGGAATATGGCTACACCTTC.

Here the CDR3 reads CASSLRYSKVPANTGELFF. The CDR3 DNA reads as TGTGCCAGCAGCTTGAGGTACAGCAAAGTCCCCGCGAACACCGGGGAGCTGTTTTTT. The gene calls are TRBV5-6 and TRBJ2-2, with D unresolved. Germline V lookup: CDR1 SGHDT, CDR2 YYEEEE. This CDR3 contains 19 residues. The V and J ends lost 1 base and 0 bases respectively, with 19 bases between them. Together with reference TRBV5-6 and TRBJ2-2, the CDR3 gives the full variable domain: DAGVTQSPTHLIKTRGQQVTLRCSPKSGHDTVSWYQQALGQGPQFIFQYYEEEERQRGNFPDRFSGHQFPNYSSELNVNALLLGDSALYLCASSLRYSKVPANTGELFFGEGSRLTVL.

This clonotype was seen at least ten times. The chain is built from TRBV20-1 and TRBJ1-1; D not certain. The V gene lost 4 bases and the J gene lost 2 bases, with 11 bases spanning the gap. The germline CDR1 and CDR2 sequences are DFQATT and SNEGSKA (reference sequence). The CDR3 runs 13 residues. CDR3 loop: CSAKKESNTEAFF. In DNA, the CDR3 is TGCAGTGCTAAAAAGGAGTCTAACACTGAAGCTTTCTTT.

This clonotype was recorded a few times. The CDR3: CASIRALFHEQFF. The CDR3, as DNA: TGTGCCAGCATCCGGGCCTTGTTCCATGAGCAGTTCTTC. The chain couples TRBV6-1 to TRBJ2-1; D remains ambiguous. Trimming took off 7 bases at V and 8 bases at J, with 15 bases between the two ends. Germline lookup yields CDR1 MNHNS and CDR2 SASEGT. There are 13 residues in the CDR3.

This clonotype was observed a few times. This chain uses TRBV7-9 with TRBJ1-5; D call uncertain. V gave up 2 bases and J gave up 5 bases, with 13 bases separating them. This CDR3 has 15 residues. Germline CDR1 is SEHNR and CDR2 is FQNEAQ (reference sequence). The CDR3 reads CASSLSESSHQPQHF. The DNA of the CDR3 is TGTGCCAGCAGCTTAAGCGAGTCTTCCCATCAGCCCCAGCATTTT.

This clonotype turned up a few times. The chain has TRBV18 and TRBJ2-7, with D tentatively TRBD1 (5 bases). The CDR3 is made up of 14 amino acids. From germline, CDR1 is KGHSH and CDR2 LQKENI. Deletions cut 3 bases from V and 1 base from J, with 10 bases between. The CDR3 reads CASSPGQLSYEQYV. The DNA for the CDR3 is TGTGCCAGCTCACCGGGGCAACTTTCCTACGAGCAGTACGTC.

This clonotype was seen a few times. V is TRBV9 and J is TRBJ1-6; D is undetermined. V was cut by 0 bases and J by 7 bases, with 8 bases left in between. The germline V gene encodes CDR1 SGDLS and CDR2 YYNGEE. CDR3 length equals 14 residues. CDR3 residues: CASSVELKNSPLHF. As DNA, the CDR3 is TGTGCCAGCAGCGTAGAACTGAAGAATTCACCCCTCCACTTT.

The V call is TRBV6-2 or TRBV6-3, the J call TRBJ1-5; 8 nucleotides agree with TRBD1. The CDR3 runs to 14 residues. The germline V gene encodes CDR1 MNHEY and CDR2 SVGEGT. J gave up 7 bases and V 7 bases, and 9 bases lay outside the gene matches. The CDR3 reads CASTSTGDEQPQHF. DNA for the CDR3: TGTGCCAGCACTTCGACAGGGGATGAACAGCCCCAGCATTTT.